The clone carrying this T cell receptor beta chain was counted a few times. As yet, its antigen is unknown. This sample was taken from a study of CD8 T cells in ankylosing spondylitis. Study-level results: According to the report, clones linked to the disease were significantly enriched in matched synovial fluid samples taken from ankylosing spondylitis patients. A motif of roughly 8 highly homologous TCR beta variants was seen as apparently characteristic of ankylosing spondylitis blood.

The V gene lost 2 bases and the J gene lost 6 bases, with 8 bases spanning the gap. Germline CDR1 and CDR2: MNHNY and SVGAGI (reference sequence). This CDR3 is 12 amino acids long. TCRdb independently ran MiXCR on the 5' RACE reads; one entry per CDR3 protein. The table includes under 950,000 distinct CDR3 sequences, around 20% detected once. Specimen: blood, either unsorted or a sorted T cell fraction (not recorded which). The origin of this receptor is a male donor with ankylosing spondylitis. The chain has TRBV6-6 and TRBJ2-7; tentative D call: TRBD2 (6 bases). Here the CDR3 DNA reads TGTGCCAGCAGTTACGGGGGGTTCGAGCAGTACTTC. It translates to CASSYGGFEQYF.